Shown below are 17 T cell receptor beta chains from a single sample sequenced in a study of shared clonotypes between healthy human individuals. Profiling relied on immunoSEQ multiplex PCR, and the TCRdb table lists in-frame clones only, not all of them. This table holds over 850,000 clones, 75% to 85% found once. Sequencing was done on a sample of memory CD4+ T cells from PBMCs. Stated subset: CD45RA-negative fraction. The receptors originated from a man aged 18 to 35 in good health. Some clones in this sample may be carry-over from other donors' samples.

With respect to this clone: The same CDR3 is also encoded by other DNA sequences in this sample. The chain joins TRBV5-1 to TRBJ1-4; D perhaps matches TRBD1 (6 bases). V was cut by 0 bases and J by 3 bases, with 9 bases left in between. The CDR3 has 15 residues. Germline loops: CDR1 SGHRS, CDR2 YFSETQ. As DNA, the CDR3 is TGCGCCAGCAGCTTGGAAGGGGGATCTAATGAAAAACTGTTTTTT. Its protein product is CASSLEGGSNEKLFF.

V gene TRBV11-2 combines with J gene TRBJ2-5; 8 positions match TRBD1. The CDR3 is 13 amino acids. V trimming: 0 bases; J trimming: 7 bases; junction bases outside the gene matches: 1. Germline assignment: CDR1 SGHAT and CDR2 FQNNGV. CDR3 residues: CASSLEGTGTQYF. Here the CDR3 DNA reads TGTGCCAGCAGCTTAGAAGGGACAGGGACCCAGTACTTC.

This chain uses TRBV11-2 with TRBJ1-4; D is unresolved. This CDR3 comprises 12 residues. Per the germline V gene, CDR1 is SGHAT and CDR2 is FQNNGV. V was cut by 5 bases and J by 3 bases, with 4 bases left in between. CDR3 residues: CASSPANEKLFF. The CDR3 DNA is TGTGCCAGCAGCCCCGCTAATGAAAAACTGTTTTTT.

This rearrangement joins TRBV27 to TRBJ2-2, with no clear D. Germline loops: CDR1 MNHEY, CDR2 SMNVEV (reference sequence). CDR3 length equals 12 residues. Trimming stripped 6 bases from V and 6 bases from J, with 8 bases between. Here the CDR3 DNA reads TGTGCCAGCAGAGGGTGGGCCGGGGAGCTGTTTTTT. It is translated as CASRGWAGELFF.

The chain carries TRBV5-4 and TRBJ1-4; D gene ambiguous. Deletions cut 0 bases from V and 3 bases from J, with 9 bases between. CDR3 length: 15 residues. Germline CDR1 SGHNT, CDR2 YYREEE (reference sequence). The CDR3 region has the DNA TGTGCCAGCAGCTTGGCCAGCGGGTCTAATGAAAAACTGTTTTTT. It specifies CASSLASGSNEKLFF.

The chain carries TRBV7-9 and TRBJ1-4, with 7 nucleotides matching TRBD1. The CDR3 runs to 16 residues. CDR1 and CDR2 (germline): SEHNR, FQNEAQ (reference sequence). Trimming at V came to 1 base and at J to 7 bases, leaving 9 bases not matched to a gene. The CDR3 is CASSLGLRQGPEKLFF. In nucleotides, the CDR3 is TGTGCCAGCAGCTTAGGCTTGAGACAGGGCCCTGAAAAACTGTTTTTT. The full variable domain, in which reference TRBV7-9 and TRBJ1-4 provide the parts outside the CDR3, is DTGVSQNPRHKITKRGQNVTFRCDPISEHNRLYWYRQTLGQGPEFLTYFQNEAQLEKSRLLSDRFSAERPKGSFSTLEIQRTEQGDSAMYLCASSLGLRQGPEKLFFGSGTQLSVL.

CDR3: CASSLSGYQPQHF. As DNA, the CDR3 is TGTGCCAGCAGTTTAAGTGGCTATCAGCCCCAGCATTTT. The chain has TRBV28 and TRBJ1-5; no firm D call. The V and J ends lost 2 bases and 5 bases respectively, with 7 bases between them. The CDR3 runs 13 residues. The germline CDR1 and CDR2 sequences are MDHEN and SYDVKM.

This clone was seen a few times. J is TRBJ1-5 and V is TRBV19; 11 positions match TRBD1. CDR3 length equals 13 residues. From germline, CDR1 is LNHDA and CDR2 SQIVND (reference sequence). V dropped 9 bases and J dropped 6; count of bases not matched to a gene: 4. The CDR3 DNA reads as TGTGCCAGCCGGGACAGGGGGATTCAGCCCCAGCATTTT. This gives the protein CASRDRGIQPQHF. Full variable domain (outside the CDR3, taken from reference TRBV19 and TRBJ1-5): DGGITQSPKYLFRKEGQNVTLSCEQNLNHDAMYWYRQDPGQGLRLIYYSQIVNDFQKGDIAEGYSVSREKKESFPLTVTSAQKNPTAFYLCASRDRGIQPQHFGDGTRLSIL.

This chain joins TRBV29-1 and TRBJ2-3, with D perhaps given as TRBD1 or TRBD2 (6 bases each). There are 14 residues in the CDR3. Germline-derived CDR1 and CDR2 are SQVTM and ANQGSEA. Trimming shortened V by 7 bases and J by 0 bases, and 14 bases separated the two germline ends. The CDR3 nucleotides read TGCAGCGCCGGGGGCTCAACTAGCACAGATACGCAGTATTTT. It is translated as CSAGGSTSTDTQYF.

The chain uses TRBV4-3 and TRBJ2-7, with TRBD1 identical over 7 bases. Germline assignment: CDR1 LGHNA and CDR2 YSLEER. V was pared by 5 bases and J by 2 bases, with 12 bases of the junction left unmatched. The CDR3 spans 16 residues. DNA of the CDR3: TGCGCCAGCAGCGTACAAACCGGGACAGCCGCCTACGAGCAGTACTTC. Translated: CASSVQTGTAAYEQYF.

The genes are TRBV7-2 and TRBJ2-7; D tentatively fits TRBD1 or TRBD2 (5 bases each). With 1 base removed from V and 0 bases from J, the gap between germline ends came to 13 bases. The CDR3 is 16 amino acids. Germline CDR1 SGHTA, CDR2 FQGNSA. This CDR3 is CASSLGGGLLSYEQYF. In DNA, the CDR3 is TGTGCCAGCAGCTTAGGGGGCGGGCTGCTCTCCTACGAGCAGTACTTC. Full variable domain (missing parts from reference TRBV7-2 and TRBJ2-7): GAGVSQSPSNKVTEKGKDVELRCDPISGHTALYWYRQSLGQGLEFLIYFQGNSAPDKSGLPSDRFSAERTGGSVSTLTIQRTQQEDSAVYLCASSLGGGLLSYEQYFGPGTRLTVT.

This clone is a singleton in its sample. This chain uses TRBV4-3 with TRBJ2-3, with 13 bases identical to TRBD2. The CDR3 spans 16 residues. Germline CDR1 reads LGHNA; CDR2 reads YSLEER. Trimming at V came to 5 bases and at J to 6 bases, leaving 8 bases not matched to a gene. The CDR3 reads CASSYRTSGSEDTQYF. The DNA for the CDR3 is TGCGCCAGCAGCTATAGGACTAGCGGGAGCGAGGATACGCAGTATTTT.

V and J are TRBV2 and TRBJ2-7; D tentatively fits TRBD1 or TRBD2 (5 bases each). Germline CDR1 is SNHLY and CDR2 is FYNNEI. The CDR3 contains 15 residues. Trimming pared 1 base from V and 4 bases from J, leaving 14 bases between. DNA of the CDR3: TGTGCCAGCAGTGAAGGGGGACCCAGCCTGTACGAGCAGTACTTC. This codes for CASSEGGPSLYEQYF.

This clone was counted between two and nine times. The chain joins TRBV5-1 to TRBJ2-1; D is unclear. Trimming cost V 2 bases and J 8 bases, with 17 bases left between them. The CDR3 runs 15 residues. Germline V gene lookup returns CDR1 SGHRS and CDR2 YFSETQ. The CDR3 protein is CASSFLGPAGDEQFF. CDR3 DNA: TGCGCCAGCAGCTTCCTAGGCCCTGCTGGCGATGAGCAGTTCTTC.

The chain carries TRBV28 and TRBJ2-2, with TRBD2 matching over 8 bases. The CDR3 is made up of 14 amino acids. V gave up 8 bases and J gave up 1 base; unmatched junction bases: 3. Looked up from germline, CDR1 is MDHEN and CDR2 is SYDVKM. CDR3: CASLSGMNTGELFF. The CDR3 coding sequence is TGTGCCAGCCTTAGCGGGATGAACACCGGGGAGCTGTTTTTT.

This clone occurred once. V gene TRBV7-2 combines with J gene TRBJ2-2; 8 bases fit TRBD2. With V trimmed by 1 base and J by 0 bases, 1 base remained unmatched. The CDR3 covers 16 residues. In germline, CDR1 is SGHTA, CDR2 FQGNSA. The CDR3 nucleotides are TGTGCCAGCAGCTTAGTTAGCGGGGCGAACACCGGGGAGCTGTTTTTT. Protein product: CASSLVSGANTGELFF.

The chain links TRBV7-9 to TRBJ1-1; D is undetermined. The V end lost 5 bases, the J end lost 1 base, and 14 bases lay between the germline ends. Germline lookup yields CDR1 SEHNR and CDR2 FQNEAQ (reference sequence). The CDR3 totals 15 residues. The DNA for the CDR3 is TGTGCCAGCAGCGAGGACGGCCTCTGGAACACTGAAGCTTTCTTT. Protein product: CASSEDGLWNTEAFF.